The entry below describes one TCR beta chain. This sample is part of a study of Graves' ophthalmopathy and Graves' hyperthyroidism. Amplified TCR beta CDR3 regions were obtained using RNA transcripts as template. RT-PCR in the first round used HTBI primers; a second-round multiplex PCR followed. TCRdb reprocessed the multiplex PCR reads via MiXCR and lists one record per CDR3 protein. The table records approximately 480,000 distinct CDR3 sequences, 13% to 15% of them present only once. J lost 2 bases, V lost 7 bases, and 4 bases had no gene match. The germline V gene has CDR1 MRHNA and CDR2 SNTAGT. The CDR3 consists of 13 residues.

The TCR comes from a woman aged 25-40 years with Graves' ophthalmopathy. Specimen: blood. The V gene is TRBV6-4, the J gene TRBJ2-5; TRBD1 agrees at 7 bases. In DNA, the CDR3 is TGTGCCAGCACTCCGACAGGGCAAGAGACCCAGTACTTC. Translated: CASTPTGQETQYF.